This T cell receptor (beta chain) was retrieved from a study of blood T cell repertoires in COVID-19. This CDR3 has 15 residues. Germline CDR1 reads LGHDT; CDR2 reads YNNKEL (reference sequence). The ends were cut back, 2 bases at V and 8 bases at J, with 15 bases in the middle. The data were produced by immunoSEQ multiplex PCR, yet TCRdb's version contains in-frame clones alone and is incomplete. The sample records 350,000 to 450,000 clones, 70% to 90% being singletons. This clone appeared a single time. The specimen was PBMCs or T cells enriched from blood (not recorded which). This receptor was obtained from a man between 40 and 49 years old in a cohort exposed to, infected with or recovered from COVID-19 (not recorded which). This chain connects TRBV3-1 (or the pseudogene TRBV3-2) to TRBJ1-4, with D maybe TRBD1 (6 bases). CDR3 coding DNA: TGTGCCAGCAGCCAAAGAACAGGGAGCAGAGAAAAACTGTTTTTT. Translation gives CASSQRTGSREKLFF.